The 25 T cell receptor beta chains below come from one sample, sequenced in a study of CD4+ T cells in melanoma. Only in-frame clones appear in the TCRdb table, and some are missing; sequencing was by immunoSEQ multiplex PCR. The sample gives roughly 5,100 clones, approximately 61% of which show up once; under 25% is in the top ten. Sequencing used cells from a culture (not recorded whether cultured in vitro). Source of these receptors: a human donor with melanoma.

There are a few counts of this clone. V gene TRBV6-6 combines with J gene TRBJ2-2; D is unclear. CDR1 MNHNY and CDR2 SVGAGI come from the germline V gene (reference sequence). CDR3 length: 16 amino acids. V shed 0 bases and J shed 4 bases, with 12 bases lying between them. The CDR3 DNA reads TGTGCCAGCAGTTACTCCGCCCCCCGGAGCACCGGGGAGCTGTTTTTT. It codes for CASSYSAPRSTGELFF.

This clone was picked up a small number of times. This chain connects TRBV12-3 or TRBV12-4 to TRBJ2-7; unclear D gene. V was pared by 4 bases and J by 7 bases, with 8 bases between. The CDR3 is 11 residues long. The CDR3 spells CASSSGREQYF. The CDR3, as DNA: TGTGCCAGCAGTTCCGGGCGGGAGCAGTACTTC.

This clone has only a few counts. The chain is built from TRBV19 and TRBJ2-5; D gene ambiguous. This CDR3 is 15 amino acids long. V lost 3 bases to trimming and J lost 2 bases, with 13 bases between them. Germline values: CDR1 LNHDA, CDR2 SQIVND (reference sequence). The DNA of the CDR3 is TGTGCCAGTAGTATGGAGCTAGGGCATCAAGAGACCCAGTACTTC. It codes for CASSMELGHQETQYF.

This chain links TRBV9 with TRBJ1-1; TRBD1 is a possible D gene (5 bases). Germline lookup yields CDR1 SGDLS and CDR2 YYNGEE. The V gene lost 3 bases and the J gene lost 4 bases, with 13 bases spanning the gap. The CDR3 extends over 14 amino acids. The CDR3 reads CASSAQGSLTEAFF. The CDR3 DNA sequence: TGTGCCAGCAGCGCGCAGGGAAGTCTCACTGAAGCTTTCTTT.

There are a few counts of this clone. V is TRBV6-5 and J is TRBJ2-7; 8 nucleotides line up with TRBD1. V shed 2 bases, J shed 6 bases, and the junction held 6 bases outside the gene matches. The CDR3 contains 14 residues. Germline CDR1 and CDR2: MNHEY and SVGAGI. CDR3 sequence: CASSYGQGAGEQYF. The CDR3 nucleotides are TGTGCCAGCAGTTACGGACAGGGAGCGGGCGAGCAGTACTTC.

The chain uses TRBV19 and TRBJ2-5; 8 bases fit TRBD2. From germline, CDR1 is LNHDA and CDR2 SQIVND (reference sequence). The junction had 11 bases not matched to a gene; V was cut back by 6 bases and J by 2 bases. The CDR3 is 16 amino acids. The CDR3 DNA is TGTGCCAGTAGCCAGCACGCACTAGCGGATCAAGAGACCCAGTACTTC. This translates into CASSQHALADQETQYF.

In its sample, this clone is medium-sized. The CDR3 reads CASSPDGGNEKLFF. CDR3 nucleotide sequence: TGTGCCAGCAGCCCGGACGGTGGTAACGAAAAACTGTTTTTT. This sequence joins TRBV3-1 (or the pseudogene TRBV3-2) and TRBJ1-4; D gene ambiguous. Germline CDR1 LGHDT, CDR2 YNNKEL (reference sequence). V was trimmed by 4 bases and J by 8 bases, leaving 14 bases between them. This CDR3 region has 14 residues.

The chain carries TRBV30 and TRBJ2-1; D is ambiguous. Germline V gene sequence: CDR1 GTSNPN, CDR2 SVGIG (reference sequence). Trimming stripped 0 bases from V and 1 base from J, with 10 bases between. The CDR3 extends over 15 amino acids. CDR3 nucleotide sequence: TGTGCCTGGAGTGTAAAGGGTTGGTCCTACAATGAGCAGTTCTTC. Its protein is CAWSVKGWSYNEQFF. Looking up the rest from reference TRBV30 and TRBJ2-1 gives the full variable domain: SQTIHQWPATLVQPVGSPLSLECTVEGTSNPNLYWYRQAAGRGLQLLFYSVGIGQISSEVPQNLSASRPQDRQFILSSKKLLLSDSGFYLCAWSVKGWSYNEQFFGPGTRLTVL.

This clone showed up just a few times. The rearrangement uses TRBV3-1 (or the pseudogene TRBV3-2) and TRBJ1-2, with D perhaps matching TRBD1 (5 bases). CDR1 LGHDT and CDR2 YNNKEL come from the germline V gene (reference sequence). V shed 2 bases and J shed 8 bases, with 15 bases lying between them. The CDR3 spans 14 residues. Here the CDR3 reads CASSQIQGAWGYTF. The CDR3 DNA is TGTGCCAGCAGCCAAATCCAGGGCGCTTGGGGCTACACCTTC.

The chain is built from TRBV12-3 or TRBV12-4 and TRBJ1-5, with a possible D match to TRBD1 (5 bases). V lost 5 bases and J lost 3, with 8 bases in between. There are 13 residues in the CDR3. CDR3 coding DNA: TGTGCCAGCAGTCGGGACCACAATCAGCCCCAGCATTTT. Protein: CASSRDHNQPQHF.

V is TRBV18 and J is TRBJ2-2, with 11 bases aligning to TRBD1. Looked up from germline, CDR1 is KGHSH and CDR2 is LQKENI. The CDR3 spans 16 residues. The trim removed 3 bases at V and 4 bases at J, leaving 4 bases unmatched. CDR3 nucleotide sequence: TGTGCCAGCTCACCTTCCGGGACAGGGGGCACCGGGGAGCTGTTTTTT. Its protein is CASSPSGTGGTGELFF.

The chain recombines TRBV15 with TRBJ2-7; TRBD1 aligns across 8 bases. The ends lost 3 bases at V and 2 bases at J; junction bases unmatched: 9. Germline loops: CDR1 LNHNV, CDR2 YYDKDF (reference sequence). There are 16 residues in the CDR3. Written as DNA, the CDR3 is TGTGCCACCAGCAGGACTCCGGGACAGGCGACCTACGAGCAGTACTTC. Residues: CATSRTPGQATYEQYF.

In this sample, this clone turned up a few times. The rearrangement links TRBV7-9 to TRBJ1-2, with D unresolved. From germline, CDR1 is SEHNR and CDR2 FQNEAQ (reference sequence). This CDR3 comprises 12 residues. V dropped 3 bases and J dropped 8 bases, with 10 bases sitting between them. The CDR3, as DNA: TGTGCCAGCAGCTTCCAGAATCGCGGCTACACCTTC. This gives the protein CASSFQNRGYTF.

By share of the sample, this clone is medium-sized. J is TRBJ1-5 and V is TRBV28; unclear D gene. The V gene lost 5 bases and the J gene lost 6 bases, with 8 bases spanning the gap. CDR3 length: 12 residues. The germline V gene has CDR1 MDHEN and CDR2 SYDVKM. CDR3 in amino acids: CASSAPSQPQHF. CDR3 in DNA: TGTGCCAGCAGTGCACCAAGTCAGCCCCAGCATTTT.

V and J are TRBV10-3 and TRBJ2-3, with D perhaps matching TRBD1 (6 bases). The CDR3 is made up of 17 amino acids. Per the germline V gene, CDR1 is ENHRY and CDR2 is SYGVKD. The ends were cut back, 1 base at V and 6 bases at J, with 20 bases in the middle. CDR3 residues: CAISEFWDTPHRDTQYF. DNA for the CDR3: TGTGCCATCAGTGAGTTCTGGGACACTCCTCATCGGGATACGCAGTATTTT.

Judged by abundance, this clone is medium-sized. The gene calls are TRBV6-1 and TRBJ2-7, with 7 bases lining up with TRBD1. CDR1 and CDR2 from the germline V gene are MNHNS and SASEGT. This CDR3 spans 17 amino acids. V trimming: 4 bases; J trimming: 2 bases; junction bases outside the gene matches: 14. The CDR3 reads CASSGWDSGTVTYEQYF. In nucleotides, the CDR3 is TGTGCCAGCAGTGGGTGGGATTCCGGGACAGTTACCTACGAGCAGTACTTC.

This clone was seen once. CDR3 sequence (DNA): TGTGCCAGCAGCTCCCCCGGGACAGGGATGGCCTATGAGCAGTTCTTC. This gives the protein CASSSPGTGMAYEQFF. The chain has TRBV27 and TRBJ2-1; TRBD1 matches 9 bases. The CDR3 covers 16 residues. The V gene end was trimmed by 6 bases and the J gene end by 8 bases; junction bases not matched to a gene: 14. Germline CDR1 MNHEY, CDR2 SMNVEV (reference sequence).

Sample share makes this clone medium-sized (0.01 to 0.1%). The J gene is TRBJ2-7, the V gene TRBV28; no reliable D call. The CDR3 has 11 amino acids. Trimming removed 6 bases from V and 2 bases from J, with 5 bases in between. Germline-derived CDR1 and CDR2 are MDHEN and SYDVKM. The CDR3 loop is CASRSPYEQYF. The CDR3 region has the DNA TGTGCCAGCAGGTCGCCCTACGAGCAGTACTTC.

J is TRBJ1-3 and V is TRBV7-9, with D unresolved. CDR1 is SEHNR and CDR2 is FQNEAQ in the germline V gene (reference sequence). V lost 5 bases and J lost 1, with 12 bases in between. This CDR3 has 15 residues. In DNA form, the CDR3 reads TGTGCCAGCAGCAACAGAAGAGCGTCTGGAAACACCATATATTTT. It specifies CASSNRRASGNTIYF. Full variable domain (outside the CDR3, taken from reference TRBV7-9 and TRBJ1-3): DTGVSQNPRHKITKRGQNVTFRCDPISEHNRLYWYRQTLGQGPEFLTYFQNEAQLEKSRLLSDRFSAERPKGSFSTLEIQRTEQGDSAMYLCASSNRRASGNTIYFGEGSWLTVV.

The V gene is TRBV9, the J gene TRBJ2-2; D is unresolved. The CDR3 spans 11 residues. Trimming removed 6 bases at V and 5 bases at J, with 5 bases between. Germline-derived CDR1 and CDR2 are SGDLS and YYNGEE. The CDR3 spells CASTRTGELFF. The DNA of the CDR3 is TGTGCCAGCACGAGAACCGGGGAGCTGTTTTTT.

The chain carries TRBV7-9 and TRBJ2-1, with 10 nucleotides matching TRBD1. This CDR3 comprises 17 residues. Germline CDR1 and CDR2: SEHNR and FQNEAQ (reference sequence). V trimming: 5 bases; J trimming: 5 bases; junction bases outside the gene matches: 12. Here the CDR3 reads CASSPYLGGQGNNEQFF. CDR3 sequence (DNA): TGTGCCAGCAGCCCCTACCTGGGGGGACAGGGGAACAATGAGCAGTTCTTC.

The chain uses TRBV4-3 and TRBJ1-2; D call uncertain. With 4 bases removed from V and 7 bases from J, the gap between germline ends came to 16 bases. Germline assignment: CDR1 LGHNA and CDR2 YSLEER. The CDR3 covers 14 residues. The CDR3 is CASSPLVGEGGYTF. The CDR3 nucleotides are TGCGCCAGCAGCCCCCTGGTCGGGGAGGGTGGCTACACCTTC.

The chain uses TRBV28 and TRBJ2-3; possible D gene TRBD2, 7 bases. Germline V gene data show CDR1 as MDHEN and CDR2 as SYDVKM. The V and J ends lost 7 bases and 2 bases respectively, with 19 bases between them. The CDR3 is 16 residues long. The CDR3 coding sequence is TGTGCCAGCACTCTGGGGGGGACAATTGACACAGATACGCAGTATTTT. Translating it yields CASTLGGTIDTDTQYF.

The chain uses TRBV4-1 and TRBJ2-7; no reliable D call. Trimming left V 1 base short and J 2 bases short, with 9 bases between. Germline CDR1 is MGHRA and CDR2 is YSYEKL. This CDR3 spans 14 amino acids. The CDR3 sequence is CASSQGHLTYEQYF. The CDR3, as DNA: TGCGCCAGCAGCCAAGGACATCTGACCTACGAGCAGTACTTC.

This chain links TRBV11-2 with TRBJ2-3; D unresolved. Germline loops: CDR1 SGHAT, CDR2 FQNNGV. This CDR3 spans 14 amino acids. V dropped 2 bases and J dropped 4 bases, with 10 bases sitting between them. In nucleotides, the CDR3 is TGTGCCAGCAGCTTATCTCCCGGTCCAGATACGCAGTATTTT. It codes for CASSLSPGPDTQYF.